This passage covers 19 T cell receptor beta chains from one sample sequenced in a study of CD8 T cells in Susac syndrome. RNA was extracted with the RNeasy kit, and a quantity of roughly 0.5 to 1 ug was reverse transcribed using random hexamers. TCRdb used MiXCR to reprocess the immunoSEQ multiplex PCR reads, holding one entry per CDR3 protein. The table shows a few hundred thousand distinct CDR3 sequences, with roughly 96% occurring only once. The source material was CD4+ T cells from PBMCs. The origin of the receptors is a human donor with multiple sclerosis.

The chain combines TRBV5-1 with TRBJ1-2; D remains ambiguous. Trimming stripped 5 bases from V and 2 bases from J, with 13 bases between. CDR3 length: 14 residues. Germline lookup yields CDR1 SGHRS and CDR2 YFSETQ. CDR3 region: CASRMNTDNYGYTF. The CDR3, as DNA: TGCGCCAGCAGGATGAACACAGACAACTATGGCTACACCTTC.

V gene TRBV5-1 combines with J gene TRBJ2-7, with a possible D match to TRBD1 (5 bases). The CDR3 extends over 13 amino acids. The germline gives CDR1 SGHRS, CDR2 YFSETQ. V was pared by 0 bases and J by 7 bases, with 11 bases between. Here the CDR3 reads CASSLDRSREQYF. The CDR3 DNA follows: TGCGCCAGCAGCTTGGACAGGTCAAGAGAGCAGTACTTC. The complete variable domain, with remaining parts taken from reference TRBV5-1 and TRBJ2-7, reads KAGVTQTPRYLIKTRGQQVTLSCSPISGHRSVSWYQQTPGQGLQFLFEYFSETQRNKGNFPGRFSGRQFSNSRSEMNVSTLELGDSALYLCASSLDRSREQYFGPGTRLTVT.

The chain employs TRBV30 and TRBJ2-1; 12 nucleotides align to TRBD2. Germline assignment: CDR1 GTSNPN and CDR2 SVGIG (reference sequence). The CDR3 loop spans 18 amino acids. The ends lost 1 base at V and 2 bases at J; junction bases unmatched: 9. The CDR3 nucleotides read TGTGCCTGGAGTGCAAATGGACTAGCGGGACAACCCTACAATGAGCAGTTCTTC. Its translation is CAWSANGLAGQPYNEQFF.

This chain connects TRBV29-1 to TRBJ2-3, with TRBD1 identical over 12 bases. The germline V gene has CDR1 SQVTM and CDR2 ANQGSEA. V shed 6 bases and J 3 bases; nucleotides not matched to a gene: 4. This CDR3 comprises 14 residues. The CDR3 spells CSVRDRGRTDTQYF. The CDR3 bases are TGCAGCGTCCGGGACAGGGGGCGGACAGATACGCAGTATTTT.

The rearrangement uses TRBV5-1 and TRBJ1-1, with D tentatively TRBD1 (5 bases). Trimming pared 1 base from V and 1 base from J, leaving 8 bases between. This CDR3 has 14 amino acids. Germline lookup yields CDR1 SGHRS and CDR2 YFSETQ. This chain's CDR3 is CASSLFQGNTEAFF. DNA for the CDR3: TGCGCCAGCAGCTTGTTTCAGGGGAACACTGAAGCTTTCTTT.

The V call is TRBV29-1, the J call TRBJ2-3; D not certain. Trimming removed 3 bases from V and 0 bases from J, with 7 bases in between. The CDR3 is 13 residues long. The germline CDR1 and CDR2 sequences are SQVTM and ANQGSEA. Written as DNA, the CDR3 is TGCAGCGTTGAGGGCAAGAGCACAGATACGCAGTATTTT. It is translated as CSVEGKSTDTQYF.

This clonotype occurred a few times. The genes are TRBV12-3 or TRBV12-4 and TRBJ1-2; D unresolved. V lost 2 bases to trimming and J lost 2 bases, with 6 bases between them. The CDR3 sequence is 13 residues long. CDR3 loop: CASSLPGNYGYTF. The CDR3 region has the DNA TGTGCCAGCAGTTTACCGGGAAACTATGGCTACACCTTC.

This clonotype was picked up one time. CDR3 nucleotide sequence: TGTGCCAGCGTTCCGGACCAACCCTCCTACAATGAGCAGTTCTTC. It is translated as CASVPDQPSYNEQFF. This chain joins TRBV28 and TRBJ2-1; D is ambiguous. This CDR3 region has 15 residues. Germline V CDR1 and CDR2: MDHEN, SYDVKM. Trimming took 8 bases from V and 0 from J, leaving 14 bases between them.

V and J are TRBV27 and TRBJ2-1; 7 nucleotides align to TRBD1. This CDR3 is built from 12 residues. Losses at the gene ends were 5 bases for V and 10 bases for J; bases not matched to a gene: 5. Germline CDR1 MNHEY, CDR2 SMNVEV (reference sequence). The CDR3 sequence is CASSTHRGEQFF. The DNA of the CDR3 is TGTGCCAGCAGTACGCACAGGGGAGAGCAGTTCTTC.

The CDR3 nucleotides read TGCAGCGGCGGGGTGGGGGGCACCGGGGAGCTGTTTTTT. This sequence encodes CSGGVGGTGELFF. This chain joins TRBV29-1 and TRBJ2-2; tentatively, D is TRBD2 (6 bases). The CDR3 totals 13 residues. V was clipped by 7 bases and J by 4 bases, with 13 bases between them. CDR1 and CDR2 from the germline V gene are SQVTM and ANQGSEA.

The chain has TRBV4-1 and TRBJ2-4; D remains ambiguous. CDR3 length equals 16 residues. Trimming cost V 1 base and J 9 bases, with 19 bases left between them. Germline loops: CDR1 MGHRA, CDR2 YSYEKL. CDR3 DNA: TGCGCCAGCAGCCAAGCCTCTCCTCCCGTGAGGATCATTCAGTACTTC. This sequence encodes CASSQASPPVRIIQYF.

This rearrangement joins TRBV24-1 to TRBJ1-2; D perhaps matches TRBD1 (5 bases). Germline V gives CDR1 KGHDR, CDR2 SFDVKD. The CDR3 contains 14 residues. V shed 3 bases and J shed 7 bases, with 14 bases lying between them. CDR3 residues: CATSDPGRDGGYTF. CDR3 sequence (DNA): TGTGCCACCAGTGATCCGGGCAGGGACGGTGGCTACACCTTC.

The chain joins TRBV5-6 to TRBJ2-1, with 11 bases aligning to TRBD2. The CDR3 covers 14 residues. The germline V gene has CDR1 SGHDT and CDR2 YYEEEE. The CDR3 reads CDYQTSGEDGEQFF. CDR3 sequence (DNA): TGTGATTATCAGACTAGCGGGGAGGACGGTGAGCAGTTCTTC. The whole variable domain, remainder taken from reference TRBV5-6 and TRBJ2-1, is DAGVTQSPTHLIKTRGQQVTLRCSPKSGHDTVSWYQQALGQGPQFIFQYYEEEERQRGNFPDRFSGHQFPNYSSELNVNALLLGDSALYLCDYQTSGEDGEQFFGPGTRLTVL.

This sequence joins TRBV12-3 or TRBV12-4 and TRBJ1-5; 7 bases align to TRBD1. This CDR3 comprises 15 residues. V lost 2 bases and J lost 7; bases outside the gene matches: 8. This chain's CDR3 is CASSLRQGGGQPQHF. DNA of the CDR3: TGTGCCAGCAGTTTACGACAGGGAGGTGGGCAGCCCCAGCATTTT.

The chain has TRBV19 and TRBJ1-5; TRBD1 matches 8 bases. CDR3 size: 14 residues. V gave up 11 bases and J gave up 6 bases; unmatched junction bases: 12. Germline lookup yields CDR1 LNHDA and CDR2 SQIVND (reference sequence). CDR3 DNA sequence: TGTGCCGTATCCGGCCAGGGGGCCTTTCAGCCCCAGCATTTT. This gives the protein CAVSGQGAFQPQHF.

The chain joins TRBV29-1 to TRBJ2-7; 7 positions agree with TRBD2. Germline V gene data show CDR1 as SQVTM and CDR2 as ANQGSEA. V lost 5 bases and J lost 0; bases outside the gene matches: 1. The length of the CDR3 is 12 residues. The CDR3 DNA is TGCAGCGTTTGGACTAGCTCCTACGAGCAGTACTTC. Residues: CSVWTSSYEQYF.

V is TRBV3-1 and J is TRBJ2-7; 8 positions match TRBD1. Germline assignment: CDR1 LGHDT and CDR2 YNNKEL (reference sequence). This CDR3 has 13 residues. The ends lost 4 bases at V and 5 bases at J; junction bases unmatched: 4. The CDR3 DNA is TGTGCCAGCAGCCGAGGACAGGGAAACGAGCAGTACTTC. This encodes CASSRGQGNEQYF.

The CDR3 DNA reads as TGTGCCAGCAGTGACTTTTCCTACGAGCAGTACTTC. Its protein product is CASSDFSYEQYF. V and J are TRBV6-4 and TRBJ2-7; D is unresolved. CDR1 and CDR2 from the germline V gene are MRHNA and SNTAGT. The CDR3 loop spans 12 amino acids. V was shortened by 1 base and J by 1 base, with 2 bases between the two germline ends.

This chain connects TRBV5-1 to TRBJ1-2, with a tentative D call TRBD1 (5 bases). Germline loops: CDR1 SGHRS, CDR2 YFSETQ. CDR3 length equals 14 residues. Trimming removed 2 bases at V and 4 bases at J, with 12 bases between. CDR3 residues: CASSLSGNAYGYTF. Written as DNA, the CDR3 is TGCGCCAGCAGCTTATCAGGGAATGCCTATGGCTACACCTTC.